These T cell receptor beta chains were read from a single sample in a study of Ad26.COV2.S vaccination and SARS-CoV-2 variants. The assay was immunoSEQ multiplex PCR, and TCRdb's table has in-frame clones only and misses some. The table has about 410,000 clones, 92% seen once. The starting material was peripheral blood, obtained in a trial of Ad26.COV2.S vaccine versus placebo. These receptors were obtained from a person between 18 and 65 years old who received the Ad26.COV2.S COVID-19 vaccine or a placebo. CDR3s include the opening cysteine and the closing phenylalanine or tryptophan. Clone size is shown for a subset of rows, as once, few, many or a class of expanded clone.

>TRBV19|TRBJ1-2|-
CASTSMGAPGYTF
>TRBV5-1|TRBJ2-7|-
CASSSSPPGQGGEQYF
>TRBV27|TRBJ1-5|-
CASSPGTGFTQHF
>TRBV18|TRBJ2-7|-
CASSGDRYSYEQYF
>TRBV12-3/TRBV12-4|TRBJ1-2|-
CASSPGPGGGYTF
>TRBV19|TRBJ1-1|-
CASSWGANTEAFF
>TRBV9|TRBJ2-1|-
CASSVRESSGYNEQFF
>TRBV4-3|TRBJ2-7|-
CASSQDRVFHEQYF
>TRBV19|TRBJ2-7|-
CASSSGKGTYEQYF
>TRBV27|TRBJ2-5|-
CASSHTRRRQETQYF
>TRBV7-9|TRBJ2-2|-
CASSLVVRGDTGELFF
>TRBV5-1|TRBJ2-5|-
CASRKGWETQYF
>TRBV19|TRBJ2-2|-
CASSMRGMRTGELFF
>TRBV6-2/TRBV6-3|TRBJ2-7|-
CASSPPDHYEQYF
>TRBV7-9|TRBJ1-4|-
CASSTPAGGDNEKLFF
>TRBV18|TRBJ2-7|-
CASSPWGLKRDEQYF
>TRBV7-9|TRBJ2-7|-
CASSSLQEEGLEQYF
>TRBV18|TRBJ1-2|few
CASSPSRQAGGYGYTF
>TRBV11-2|TRBJ2-7|-
CASSLVGGGSYEQYF
>TRBV2|TRBJ1-5|-
CASSERVQPQHF
>TRBV7-9|TRBJ2-2|-
CASSFRGGLKTGELFF
>TRBV9|TRBJ1-1|-
CASSNRGLGTEAFF
>TRBV27|TRBJ2-3|-
CASSHRNSDTQYF
>TRBV25-1|TRBJ2-3|-
CASSDPRGPDTQYF
>TRBV5-6|TRBJ2-1|-
CASEQEHSYNEQFF
>TRBV7-2|TRBJ2-7|-
CASSLTGGAYYEQYF
>TRBV19|TRBJ1-5|-
CASSAQGLFQPQHF
>TRBV7-2|TRBJ2-7|-
CASSNSGGAEEQYF
>TRBV4-3|TRBJ1-5|-
CASSQDRGRQPQHF
>TRBV19|TRBJ2-2|-
CASRDRINTGELFF
>TRBV19|TRBJ2-7|-
CASSVGVSYEQYF
>TRBV18|TRBJ1-1|-
CASSENFGSDTEAFF
>TRBV23-1|TRBJ2-5|-
CASSRLRGEGETQYF
>TRBV19|TRBJ1-4|-
CASTSAGHLNEKLFF
>TRBV20-1|TRBJ1-1|-
CSASGGTEAFF
>TRBV30|TRBJ1-4|-
CACTQQGAEKLFF
>TRBV28|TRBJ1-5|-
CASSLRGAYQPQHF
>TRBV14|TRBJ2-1|-
CASRDRGYNEQFF
>TRBV5-4|TRBJ1-2|-
CASSLAGNYGYTF
>TRBV9|TRBJ2-5|-
CASSVGQIETQYF
>TRBV7-2|TRBJ2-5|few
CASSPPPDRETQYF
>TRBV5-1|TRBJ1-2|-
CASSLVTDYYGYTF
>TRBV30|TRBJ1-4|-
CAWSVEGLDEKLFF
>TRBV28|TRBJ2-1|-
CASSLPGGAFF
>TRBV7-2|TRBJ2-5|-
CASSLGLRQETQYF
>TRBV9|TRBJ2-1|-
CASSETSGSPYNEQFF